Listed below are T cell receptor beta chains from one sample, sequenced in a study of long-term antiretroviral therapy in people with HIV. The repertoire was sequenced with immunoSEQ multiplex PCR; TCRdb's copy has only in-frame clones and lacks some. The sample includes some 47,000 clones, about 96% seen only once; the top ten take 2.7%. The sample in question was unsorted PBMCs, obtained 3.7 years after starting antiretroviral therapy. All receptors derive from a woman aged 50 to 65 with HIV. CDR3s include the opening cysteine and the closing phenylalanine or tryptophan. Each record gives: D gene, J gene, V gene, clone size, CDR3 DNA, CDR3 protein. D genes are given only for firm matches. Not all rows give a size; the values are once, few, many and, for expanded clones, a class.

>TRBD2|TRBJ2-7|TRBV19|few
TGTGCCAGTAGTACAACAACTAGCGGGGAGGAGCAGTACTTC
CASSTTTSGEEQYF
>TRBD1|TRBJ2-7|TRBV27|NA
TGTGCCAGCAGTTTTTGGGACAGGCCCTACGAGCAGTACTTC
CASSFWDRPYEQYF
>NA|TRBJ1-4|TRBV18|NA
TGTGCCAGCTCTCCTCGGGGGAATGAAAAACTGTTTTTT
CASSPRGNEKLFF
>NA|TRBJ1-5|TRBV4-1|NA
TGCGCCAGCAGCCAGGGAGGGGGAGAGGGTCAGCCCCAGCATTTT
CASSQGGGEGQPQHF
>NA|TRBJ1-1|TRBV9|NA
TGTGCCAGCAGCCAGGGGCTAGAAACTGAAGCTTTCTTT
CASSQGLETEAFF
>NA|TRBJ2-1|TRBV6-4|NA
TGTGCCAGCAGTGATGGGGGTGGGTACAATGAGCAGTTCTTC
CASSDGGGYNEQFF
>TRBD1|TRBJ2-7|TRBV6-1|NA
TGTGCCAGCAGTGAAGGGACAGGCCGGGCCCCCTACGAGCAGTACTTC
CASSEGTGRAPYEQYF
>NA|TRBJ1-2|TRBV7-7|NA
TGTGCTAGCAGCTTAGACGCCTCTGCTAACTTCTGCCCCCGCTACACCTTC
CASSLDASANFCPRYTF
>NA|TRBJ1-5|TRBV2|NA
TGTGCCAGCAGTGAAACGCGTGCGGGGCCCCAGCATTTT
CASSETRAGPQHF
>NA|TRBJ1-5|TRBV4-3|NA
TGCGCCAGCAGCCCTGGGTTGGATCAGCCCCAGCATTTT
CASSPGLDQPQHF
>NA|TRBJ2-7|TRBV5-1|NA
TGCGCCAGCAGCACCTCGAGATCCGTAGTCCCCTACGAGCAGTACTTC
CASSTSRSVVPYEQYF
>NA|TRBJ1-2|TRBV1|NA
TGCACCAGCAGCCAAGATTCAGAGACACGCAAGATCTATGGCTACACCTTC
CTSSQDSETRKIYGYTF
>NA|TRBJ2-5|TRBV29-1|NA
TGCAGCGTTGCAGGGGATGGGGAGACCCAGTACTTC
CSVAGDGETQYF
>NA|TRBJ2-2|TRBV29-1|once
TGCAGCGTTGAAGATCCTACTAGGGACACCGGGGAGCTGTTTTTT
CSVEDPTRDTGELFF
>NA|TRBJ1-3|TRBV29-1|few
TGCAGCGTGGGGATTCTTGCCCCTGGAAACACCATATATTTT
CSVGILAPGNTIYF
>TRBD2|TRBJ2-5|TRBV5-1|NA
TGCGCCAGCAGCTTGGCCATAGCGGGGCAGACCCAGTACTTC
CASSLAIAGQTQYF
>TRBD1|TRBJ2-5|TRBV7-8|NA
TGTGCCAGCAGCCCTCGGGACAGGGGAGGAGAGACCCAGTACTTC
CASSPRDRGGETQYF
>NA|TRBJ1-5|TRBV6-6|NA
TGTGCCAGCAGTTACTCTCAGGGGTATAGCAATCAGCCCCAGCATTTT
CASSYSQGYSNQPQHF
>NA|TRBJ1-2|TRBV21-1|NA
TGTGCCAGCAGCAAAGGCCCGACAGATAACTATGGCTACACCTTC
CASSKGPTDNYGYTF
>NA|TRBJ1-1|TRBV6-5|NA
TGTGCCAGCAGTTACTCCAGAGGGGAAACTGAAGCTTTCTTT
CASSYSRGETEAFF
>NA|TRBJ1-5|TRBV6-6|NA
TGTGCCAGCAGTTACCGACAGATCGACCCCCCACAGCCCCAGCATTTT
CASSYRQIDPPQPQHF
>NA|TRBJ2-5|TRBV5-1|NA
TGCGCCAGCAGCTTGTCTGAGGGGCGTAGGGAGACCCAGTACTTC
CASSLSEGRRETQYF
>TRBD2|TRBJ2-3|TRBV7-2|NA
TGTGCCAGCAGCCGCCAAGCGGGGGAAGCAGATACGCAGTATTTT
CASSRQAGEADTQYF
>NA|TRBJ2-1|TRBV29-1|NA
TGCAGCGTTCGCGGGATGACTAGTGGCAATGAGCAGTTCTTC
CSVRGMTSGNEQFF
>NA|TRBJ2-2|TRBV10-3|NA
TGTGCCACCCGGACAGAGTTGGACACCGGGGAGCTGTTTTTT
CATRTELDTGELFF
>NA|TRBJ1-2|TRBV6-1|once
TGTGCCAGCAGTGTGAGGCTCGGGAGGGACTATGGCTACACCTTC
CASSVRLGRDYGYTF
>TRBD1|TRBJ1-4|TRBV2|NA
TGTGCCAGCAGCGAAACAAAAATCGGGACAGGGCGGCATGAAAAACTGTTTTTT
CASSETKIGTGRHEKLFF